This TCR beta chain originates from a study of T cells in Graves' hyperthyroidism and ophthalmopathy. Findings of the study overall: Model predictions of ophthalmopathy came a median 6.5 months before onset.

Comments on this clonotype: Its antigen is unknown.

Researchers amplified the TCR beta CDR3 regions from RNA transcripts. A first-round RT-PCR of the TCR CDR3 used the HTBI primer set. TCRdb redid the calling of the multiplex PCR reads with MiXCR, one entry per CDR3 protein. Here the sample spans hundreds of thousands of distinct CDR3 sequences, approximately 18% being singletons. Clinicians diagnosed patients from clinical symptoms, serum thyroxine and TRAb, thyroid ultrasound and orbital computed tomography. Progressors' blood was drawn at hyperthyroidism diagnosis, before ophthalmopathy symptoms. Sequencing was carried out using blood. The TCR comes from a woman aged 50 to 65 with Graves' hyperthyroidism that later progressed to Graves' ophthalmopathy.

The DNA for the CDR3 is TGTGCCAGCAGGCAGGGACAGACAACTAATGAAAAACTGTTTTTT. Protein sequence: CASRQGQTTNEKLFF. The chain links TRBV6-1 to TRBJ1-4; TRBD1 aligns across 7 bases. The CDR3 contains 15 residues. Losses at the gene ends were 6 bases for V and 0 bases for J; bases not matched to a gene: 4. The V gene's germline CDR1 is MNHNS and CDR2 SASEGT.